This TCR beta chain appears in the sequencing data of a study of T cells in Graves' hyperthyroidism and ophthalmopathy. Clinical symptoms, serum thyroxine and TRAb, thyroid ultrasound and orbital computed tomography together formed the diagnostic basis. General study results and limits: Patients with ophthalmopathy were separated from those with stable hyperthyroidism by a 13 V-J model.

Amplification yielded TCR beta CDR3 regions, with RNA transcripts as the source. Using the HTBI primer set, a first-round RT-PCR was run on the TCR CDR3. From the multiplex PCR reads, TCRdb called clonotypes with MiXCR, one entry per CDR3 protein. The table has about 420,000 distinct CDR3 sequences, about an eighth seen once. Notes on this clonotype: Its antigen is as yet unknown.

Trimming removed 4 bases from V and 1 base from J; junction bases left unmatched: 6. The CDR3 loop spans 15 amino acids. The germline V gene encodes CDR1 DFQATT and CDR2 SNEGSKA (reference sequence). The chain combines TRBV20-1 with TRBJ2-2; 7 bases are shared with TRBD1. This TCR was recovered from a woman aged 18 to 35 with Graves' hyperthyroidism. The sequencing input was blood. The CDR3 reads CSAKAHRGNTGELFF. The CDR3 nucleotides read TGCAGTGCTAAAGCCCACAGGGGGAACACCGGGGAGCTGTTTTTT.